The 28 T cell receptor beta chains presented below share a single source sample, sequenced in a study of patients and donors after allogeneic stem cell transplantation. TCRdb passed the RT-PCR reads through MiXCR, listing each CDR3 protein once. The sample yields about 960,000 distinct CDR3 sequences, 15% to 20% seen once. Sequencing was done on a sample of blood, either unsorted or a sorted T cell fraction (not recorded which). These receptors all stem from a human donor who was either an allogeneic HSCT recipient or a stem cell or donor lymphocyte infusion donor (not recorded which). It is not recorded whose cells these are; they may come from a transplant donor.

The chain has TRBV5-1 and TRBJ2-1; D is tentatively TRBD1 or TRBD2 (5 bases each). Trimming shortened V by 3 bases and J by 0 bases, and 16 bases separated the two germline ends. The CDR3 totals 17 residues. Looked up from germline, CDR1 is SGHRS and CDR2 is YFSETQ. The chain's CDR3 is CASSWGSGGSSYNEQFF. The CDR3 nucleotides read TGCGCCAGCAGCTGGGGGTCTGGCGGTAGCTCCTACAATGAGCAGTTCTTC.

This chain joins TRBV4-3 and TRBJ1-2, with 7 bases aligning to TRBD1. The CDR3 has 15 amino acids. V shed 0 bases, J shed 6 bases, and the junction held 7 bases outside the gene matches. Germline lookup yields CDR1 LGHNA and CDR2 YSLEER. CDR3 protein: CASSQEWAGGHGYTF. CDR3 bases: TGCGCCAGCAGCCAAGAATGGGCAGGGGGGCATGGCTACACCTTC.

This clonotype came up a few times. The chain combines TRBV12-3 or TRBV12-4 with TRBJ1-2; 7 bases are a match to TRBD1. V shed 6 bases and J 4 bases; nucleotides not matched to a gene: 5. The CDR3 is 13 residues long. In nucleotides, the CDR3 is TGTGCCAGCAGGGGGGGGACAGTCTATGGCTACACCTTC. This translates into CASRGGTVYGYTF.

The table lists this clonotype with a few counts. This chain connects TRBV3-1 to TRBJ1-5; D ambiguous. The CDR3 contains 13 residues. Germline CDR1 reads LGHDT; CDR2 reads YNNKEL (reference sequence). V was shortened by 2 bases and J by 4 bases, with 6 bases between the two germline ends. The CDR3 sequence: CASSQRGNQPQHF. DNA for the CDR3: TGTGCCAGCAGCCAACGGGGAAATCAGCCCCAGCATTTT. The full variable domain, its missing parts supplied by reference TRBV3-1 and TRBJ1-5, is DTAVSQTPKYLVTQMGNDKSIKCEQNLGHDTMYWYKQDSKKFLKIMFSYNNKELIINETVPNRFSPKSPDKAHLNLHINSLELGDSAVYFCASSQRGNQPQHFGDGTRLSIL.

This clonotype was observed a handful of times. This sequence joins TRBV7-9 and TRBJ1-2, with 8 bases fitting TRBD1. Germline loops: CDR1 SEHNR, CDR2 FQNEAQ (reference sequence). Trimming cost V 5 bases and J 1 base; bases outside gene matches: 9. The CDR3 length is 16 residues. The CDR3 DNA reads TGTGCCAGCAGCCAAAAGGACAGGGAATTTAACTATGGCTACACCTTC. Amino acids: CASSQKDREFNYGYTF.

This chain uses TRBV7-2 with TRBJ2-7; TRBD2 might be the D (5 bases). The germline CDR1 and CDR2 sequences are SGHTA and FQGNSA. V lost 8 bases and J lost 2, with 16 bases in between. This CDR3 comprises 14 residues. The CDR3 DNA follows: TGTGCCAGCGCCTCGACTACCGAACCCTACGAGCAGTACTTC. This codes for CASASTTEPYEQYF.

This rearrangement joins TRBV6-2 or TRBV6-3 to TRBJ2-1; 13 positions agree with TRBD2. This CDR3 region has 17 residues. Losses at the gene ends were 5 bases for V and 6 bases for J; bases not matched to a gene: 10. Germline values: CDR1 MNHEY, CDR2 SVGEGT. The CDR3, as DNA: TGTGCCAGCAGTAACCGACCGGGACTAGCGGGGTCCAATGAGCAGTTCTTC. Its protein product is CASSNRPGLAGSNEQFF.

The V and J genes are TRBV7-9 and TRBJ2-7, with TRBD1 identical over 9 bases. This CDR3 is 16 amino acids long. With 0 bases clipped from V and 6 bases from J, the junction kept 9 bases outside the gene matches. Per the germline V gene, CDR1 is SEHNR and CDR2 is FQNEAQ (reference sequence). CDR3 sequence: CASSLASGTGRGEQYF. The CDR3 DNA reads TGTGCCAGCAGCTTAGCGTCCGGGACAGGGCGCGGCGAGCAGTACTTC.

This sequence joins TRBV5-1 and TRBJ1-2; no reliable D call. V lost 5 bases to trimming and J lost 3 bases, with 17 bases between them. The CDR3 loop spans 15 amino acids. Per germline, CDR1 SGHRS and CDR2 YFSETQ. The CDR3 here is CASRTDDMIYYGYTF. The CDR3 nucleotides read TGCGCCAGCAGAACGGACGACATGATATACTATGGCTACACCTTC.

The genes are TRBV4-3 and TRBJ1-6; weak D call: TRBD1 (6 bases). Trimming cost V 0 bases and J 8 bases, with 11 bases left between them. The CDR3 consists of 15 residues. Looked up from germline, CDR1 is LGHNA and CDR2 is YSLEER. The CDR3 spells CASSQEGTKDSPLHF. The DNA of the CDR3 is TGCGCCAGCAGCCAAGAAGGGACAAAGGATTCACCCCTCCACTTT.

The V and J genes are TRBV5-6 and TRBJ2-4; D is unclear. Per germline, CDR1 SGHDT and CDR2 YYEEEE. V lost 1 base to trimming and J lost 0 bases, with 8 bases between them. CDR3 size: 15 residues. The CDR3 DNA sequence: TGTGCCAGCAGCTTGTGGGCTCTAGCCAAAAACATTCAGTACTTC. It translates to CASSLWALAKNIQYF.

The DNA of the CDR3 is TGTGCCAGCAACCGGGCAGGGGCTCTCGGCACAGATACGCAGTATTTT. This sequence encodes CASNRAGALGTDTQYF. This chain uses TRBV28 with TRBJ2-3, with D possibly being TRBD1 (6 bases). V was trimmed by 7 bases and J by 1 base, leaving 18 bases between them. Germline V gene data show CDR1 as MDHEN and CDR2 as SYDVKM. The CDR3 covers 16 residues.

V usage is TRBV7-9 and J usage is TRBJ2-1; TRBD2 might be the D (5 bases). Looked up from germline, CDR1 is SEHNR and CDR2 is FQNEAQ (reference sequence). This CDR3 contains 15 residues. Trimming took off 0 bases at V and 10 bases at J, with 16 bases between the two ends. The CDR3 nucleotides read TGTGCCAGCAGCTTAGCGTGGGATAGCGCGGAAGAGCAGTTCTTC. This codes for CASSLAWDSAEEQFF.

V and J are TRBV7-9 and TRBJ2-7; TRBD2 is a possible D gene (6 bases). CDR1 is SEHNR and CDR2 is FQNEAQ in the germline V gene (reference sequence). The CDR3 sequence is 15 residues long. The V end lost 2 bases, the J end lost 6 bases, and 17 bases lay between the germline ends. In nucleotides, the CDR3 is TGTGCCAGCAGCTTACGTTCTTCGCCGCGGGGCGAGCAGTACTTC. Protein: CASSLRSSPRGEQYF. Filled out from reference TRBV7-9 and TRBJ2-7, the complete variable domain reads DTGVSQNPRHKITKRGQNVTFRCDPISEHNRLYWYRQTLGQGPEFLTYFQNEAQLEKSRLLSDRFSAERPKGSFSTLEIQRTEQGDSAMYLCASSLRSSPRGEQYFGPGTRLTVT.

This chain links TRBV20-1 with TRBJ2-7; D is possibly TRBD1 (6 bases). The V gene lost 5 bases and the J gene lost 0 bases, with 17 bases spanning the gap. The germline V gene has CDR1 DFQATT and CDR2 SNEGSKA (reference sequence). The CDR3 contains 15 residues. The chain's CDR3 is CSAGAGVPASYEQYF. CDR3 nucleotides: TGCAGTGCTGGCGCAGGGGTCCCAGCCTCCTACGAGCAGTACTTC.

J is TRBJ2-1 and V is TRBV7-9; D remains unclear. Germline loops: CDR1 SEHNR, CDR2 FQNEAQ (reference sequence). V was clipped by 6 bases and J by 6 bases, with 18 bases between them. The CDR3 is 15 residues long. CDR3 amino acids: CASSPWAPTPNEQFF. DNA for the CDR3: TGTGCCAGCAGTCCTTGGGCCCCCACCCCCAATGAGCAGTTCTTC.

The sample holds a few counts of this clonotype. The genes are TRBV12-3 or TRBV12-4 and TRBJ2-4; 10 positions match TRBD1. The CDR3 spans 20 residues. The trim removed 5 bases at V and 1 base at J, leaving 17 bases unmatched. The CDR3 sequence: CASSPWTGGREGWAKNIQYF. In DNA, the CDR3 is TGTGCCAGCAGTCCCTGGACAGGGGGTCGCGAAGGATGGGCCAAAAACATTCAGTACTTC.

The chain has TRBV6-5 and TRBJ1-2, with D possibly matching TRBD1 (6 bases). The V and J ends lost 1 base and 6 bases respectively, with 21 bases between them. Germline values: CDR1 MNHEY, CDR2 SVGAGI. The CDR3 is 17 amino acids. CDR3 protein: CASSYFRPPSRGHGYTF. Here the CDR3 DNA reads TGTGCCAGCAGTTACTTTAGGCCTCCGAGCAGGGGCCATGGCTACACCTTC.

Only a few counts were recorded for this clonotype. The CDR3 is CASSLDWGSHNEQFF. The CDR3 bases are TGTGCCAGCAGCTTAGATTGGGGGTCTCACAATGAGCAGTTCTTC. The chain carries TRBV11-2 and TRBJ2-1; D tentatively reads TRBD1 or TRBD2 (5 bases each). This CDR3 region has 15 residues. V gave up 0 bases and J gave up 5 bases, with 11 bases separating them. The V gene's germline CDR1 is SGHAT and CDR2 FQNNGV.

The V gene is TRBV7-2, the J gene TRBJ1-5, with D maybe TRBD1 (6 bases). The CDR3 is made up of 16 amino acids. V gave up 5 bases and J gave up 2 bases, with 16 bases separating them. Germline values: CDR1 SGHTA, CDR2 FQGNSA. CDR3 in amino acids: CASSPGGALGNQPQHF. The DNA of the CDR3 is TGTGCCAGCAGCCCCGGGGGGGCGCTTGGCAATCAGCCCCAGCATTTT.

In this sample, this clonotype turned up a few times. The chain's CDR3 is CASSLRGIKPQHF. CDR3 coding DNA: TGTGCCAGCAGCTTAAGGGGGATAAAGCCCCAGCATTTT. V usage is TRBV7-8 and J usage is TRBJ1-5, with D maybe TRBD1 (6 bases). Germline CDR1 and CDR2: SGHVS and FQNEAQ. Trimming cost V 2 bases and J 8 bases, with 10 bases left between them. This CDR3 contains 13 residues.

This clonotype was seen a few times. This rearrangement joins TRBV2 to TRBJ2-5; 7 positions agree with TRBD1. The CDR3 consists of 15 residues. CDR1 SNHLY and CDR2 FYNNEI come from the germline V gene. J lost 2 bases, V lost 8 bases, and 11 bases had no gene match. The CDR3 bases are TGTGCCAGCCGTTCCTCCGGGACAGCACAAGAGACCCAGTACTTC. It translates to CASRSSGTAQETQYF.

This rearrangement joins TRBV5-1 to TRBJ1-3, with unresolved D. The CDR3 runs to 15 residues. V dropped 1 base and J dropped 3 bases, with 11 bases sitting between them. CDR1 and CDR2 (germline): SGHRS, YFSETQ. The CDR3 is CASSLTAWYGNTIYF. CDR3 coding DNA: TGCGCCAGCAGCTTGACGGCATGGTATGGAAACACCATATATTTT.

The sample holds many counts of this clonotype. CDR3 bases: TGTGCCAGCAGATTCGAGGGAGGTGGCTACACCTTC. Amino acid sequence: CASRFEGGGYTF. V and J are TRBV12-3 or TRBV12-4 and TRBJ1-2, with D uncertain. The length of the CDR3 is 12 residues. Trimming took 6 bases from V and 7 from J, leaving 12 bases between them.

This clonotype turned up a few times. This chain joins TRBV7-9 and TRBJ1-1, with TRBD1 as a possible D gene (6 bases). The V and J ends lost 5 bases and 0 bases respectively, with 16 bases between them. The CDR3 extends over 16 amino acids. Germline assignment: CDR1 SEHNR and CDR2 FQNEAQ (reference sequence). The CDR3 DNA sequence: TGTGCCAGCAGCGGGCCCCCAGGGGCGATGAACACTGAAGCTTTCTTT. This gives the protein CASSGPPGAMNTEAFF.

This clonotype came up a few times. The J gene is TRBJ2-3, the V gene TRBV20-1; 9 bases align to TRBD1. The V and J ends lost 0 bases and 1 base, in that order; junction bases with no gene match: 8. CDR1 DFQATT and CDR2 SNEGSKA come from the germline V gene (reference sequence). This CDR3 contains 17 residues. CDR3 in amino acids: CSARDVGGQGGTDTQYF. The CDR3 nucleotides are TGCAGTGCTAGAGATGTCGGGGGACAGGGCGGCACAGATACGCAGTATTTT.

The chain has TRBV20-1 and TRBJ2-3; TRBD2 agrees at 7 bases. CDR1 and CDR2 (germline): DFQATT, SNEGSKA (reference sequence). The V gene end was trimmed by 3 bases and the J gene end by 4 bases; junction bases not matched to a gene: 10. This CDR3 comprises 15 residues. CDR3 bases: TGCAGTGCTAGCCCCCTGGGGGGGAGATCAGATACGCAGTATTTT. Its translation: CSASPLGGRSDTQYF.

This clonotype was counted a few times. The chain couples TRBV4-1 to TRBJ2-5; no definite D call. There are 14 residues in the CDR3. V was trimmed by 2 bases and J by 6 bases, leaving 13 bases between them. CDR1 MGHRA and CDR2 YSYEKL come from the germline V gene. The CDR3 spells CASSQTSVSKTQYF. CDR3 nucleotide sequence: TGCGCCAGCAGCCAAACGAGTGTTAGCAAGACCCAGTACTTC.